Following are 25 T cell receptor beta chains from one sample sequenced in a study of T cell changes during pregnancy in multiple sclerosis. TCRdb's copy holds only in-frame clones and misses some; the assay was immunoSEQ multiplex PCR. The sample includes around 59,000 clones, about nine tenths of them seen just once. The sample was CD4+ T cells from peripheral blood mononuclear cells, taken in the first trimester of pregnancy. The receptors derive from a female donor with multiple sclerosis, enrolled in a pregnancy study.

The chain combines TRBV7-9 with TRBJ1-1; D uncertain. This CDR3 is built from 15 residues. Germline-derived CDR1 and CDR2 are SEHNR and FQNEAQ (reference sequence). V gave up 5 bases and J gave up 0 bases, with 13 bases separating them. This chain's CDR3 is CASSPPRVLNTEAFF. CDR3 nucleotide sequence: TGTGCCAGCAGCCCCCCGCGGGTTCTGAACACTGAAGCTTTCTTT.

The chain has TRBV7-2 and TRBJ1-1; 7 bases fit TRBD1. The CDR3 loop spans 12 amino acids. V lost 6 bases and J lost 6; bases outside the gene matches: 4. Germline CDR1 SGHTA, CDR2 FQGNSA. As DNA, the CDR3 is TGTGCCAGCAGGGACGGGACAGCTGAAGCTTTCTTT. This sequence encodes CASRDGTAEAFF.

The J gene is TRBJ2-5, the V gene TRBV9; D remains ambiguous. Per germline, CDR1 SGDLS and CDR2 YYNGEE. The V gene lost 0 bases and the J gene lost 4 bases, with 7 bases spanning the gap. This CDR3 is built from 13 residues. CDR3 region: CASSVDGRETQYF. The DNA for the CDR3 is TGTGCCAGCAGCGTAGACGGTAGAGAGACCCAGTACTTC. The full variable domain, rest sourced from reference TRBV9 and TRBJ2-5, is DSGVTQTPKHLITATGQRVTLRCSPRSGDLSVYWYQQSLDQGLQFLIQYYNGEERAKGNILERFSAQQFPDLHSELNLSSLELGDSALYFCASSVDGRETQYFGPGTRLLVL.

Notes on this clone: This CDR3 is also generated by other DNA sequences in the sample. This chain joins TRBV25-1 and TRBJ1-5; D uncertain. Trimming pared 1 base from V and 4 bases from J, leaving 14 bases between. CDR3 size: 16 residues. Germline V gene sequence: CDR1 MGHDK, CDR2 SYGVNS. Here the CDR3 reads CASSEFGNGENQPQHF. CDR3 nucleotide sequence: TGTGCCAGCAGTGAATTTGGTAACGGTGAAAATCAGCCCCAGCATTTT. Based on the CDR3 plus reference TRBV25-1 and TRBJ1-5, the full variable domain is EADIYQTPRYLVIGTGKKITLECSQTMGHDKMYWYQQDPGMELHLIHYSYGVNSTEKGDLSSESTVSRIRTEHFPLTLESARPSHTSQYLCASSEFGNGENQPQHFGDGTRLSIL.

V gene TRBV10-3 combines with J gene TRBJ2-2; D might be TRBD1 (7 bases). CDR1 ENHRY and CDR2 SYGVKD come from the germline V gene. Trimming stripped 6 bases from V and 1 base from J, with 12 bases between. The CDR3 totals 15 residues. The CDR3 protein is CAISRQGGNTGELFF. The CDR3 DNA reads TGTGCCATCAGCAGGCAGGGGGGGAACACCGGGGAGCTGTTTTTT.

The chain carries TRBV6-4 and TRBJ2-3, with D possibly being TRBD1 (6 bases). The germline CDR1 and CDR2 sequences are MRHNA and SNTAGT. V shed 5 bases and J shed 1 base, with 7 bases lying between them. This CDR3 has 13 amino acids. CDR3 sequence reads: CASSRTGTDTQYF. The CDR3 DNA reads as TGTGCCAGCAGTAGGACAGGCACAGATACGCAGTATTTT.

The CDR3 region has the DNA TGTGCCAGCAGTTATTCAGCGGGGGTCTCCTACGAGCAGTACTTC. This codes for CASSYSAGVSYEQYF. The chain recombines TRBV6-5 with TRBJ2-7; 8 bases map to TRBD2. Trimming removed 3 bases from V and 0 bases from J; junction bases left unmatched: 4. CDR3 length equals 15 residues. CDR1 MNHEY and CDR2 SVGAGI come from the germline V gene.

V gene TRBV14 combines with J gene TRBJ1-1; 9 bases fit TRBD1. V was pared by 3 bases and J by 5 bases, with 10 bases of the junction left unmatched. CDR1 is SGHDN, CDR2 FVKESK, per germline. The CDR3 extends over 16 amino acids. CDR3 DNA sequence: TGTGCCAGCAGCCAGGAACCACAGGGGGCAAGGACTGAAGCTTTCTTT. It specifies CASSQEPQGARTEAFF.

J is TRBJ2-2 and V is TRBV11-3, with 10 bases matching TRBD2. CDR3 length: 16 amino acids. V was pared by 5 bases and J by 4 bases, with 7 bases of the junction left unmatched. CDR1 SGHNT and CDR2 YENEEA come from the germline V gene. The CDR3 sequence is CASSPRVAGGTGELFF. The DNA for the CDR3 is TGTGCCAGCAGCCCCCGGGTAGCGGGGGGCACCGGGGAGCTGTTTTTT.

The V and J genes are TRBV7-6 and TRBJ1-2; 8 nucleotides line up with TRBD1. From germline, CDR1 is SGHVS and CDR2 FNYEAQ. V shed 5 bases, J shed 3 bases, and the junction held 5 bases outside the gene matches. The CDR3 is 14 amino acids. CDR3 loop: CASSLGTGYYGYTF. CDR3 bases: TGTGCCAGCAGCCTTGGGACAGGCTACTATGGCTACACCTTC. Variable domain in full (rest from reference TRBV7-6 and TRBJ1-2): GAGVSQSPRYKVTKRGQDVALRCDPISGHVSLYWYRQALGQGPEFLTYFNYEAQQDKSGLPNDRFSAERPEGSISTLTIQRTEQRDSAMYRCASSLGTGYYGYTFGSGTRLTVV.

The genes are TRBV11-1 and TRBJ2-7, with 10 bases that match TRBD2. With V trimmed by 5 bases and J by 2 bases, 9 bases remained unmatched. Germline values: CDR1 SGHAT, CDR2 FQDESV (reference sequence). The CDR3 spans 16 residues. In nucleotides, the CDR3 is TGTGCCAGCAGCCCCACGTGGAGCGGGGGGGCCTACGAGCAGTACTTC. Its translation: CASSPTWSGGAYEQYF.

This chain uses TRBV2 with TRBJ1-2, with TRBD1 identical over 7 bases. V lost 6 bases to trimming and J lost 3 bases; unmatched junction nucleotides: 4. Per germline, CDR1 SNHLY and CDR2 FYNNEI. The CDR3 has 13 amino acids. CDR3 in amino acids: CASRAGTDYGYTF. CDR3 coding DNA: TGTGCCAGCAGAGCCGGGACAGACTATGGCTACACCTTC.

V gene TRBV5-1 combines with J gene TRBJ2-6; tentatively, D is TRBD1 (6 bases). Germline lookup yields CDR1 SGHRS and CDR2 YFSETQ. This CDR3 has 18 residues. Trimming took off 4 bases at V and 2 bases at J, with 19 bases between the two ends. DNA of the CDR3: TGCGCCAGCAGCCCCGGCCGGGACACCGCAGCTGGGGCCAACGTCCTGACTTTC. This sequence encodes CASSPGRDTAAGANVLTF.

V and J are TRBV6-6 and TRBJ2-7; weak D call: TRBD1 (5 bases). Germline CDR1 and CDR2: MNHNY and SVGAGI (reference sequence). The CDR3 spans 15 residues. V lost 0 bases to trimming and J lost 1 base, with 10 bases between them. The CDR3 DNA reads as TGTGCCAGCAGTTACTCTCGACAGTCGTCCTACGAGCAGTACTTC. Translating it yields CASSYSRQSSYEQYF.

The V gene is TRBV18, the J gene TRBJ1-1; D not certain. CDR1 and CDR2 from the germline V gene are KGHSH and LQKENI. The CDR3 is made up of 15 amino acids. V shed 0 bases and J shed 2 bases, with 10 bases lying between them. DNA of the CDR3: TGTGCCAGCTCACCACCGGTACAGACAAACACTGAAGCTTTCTTT. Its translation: CASSPPVQTNTEAFF.

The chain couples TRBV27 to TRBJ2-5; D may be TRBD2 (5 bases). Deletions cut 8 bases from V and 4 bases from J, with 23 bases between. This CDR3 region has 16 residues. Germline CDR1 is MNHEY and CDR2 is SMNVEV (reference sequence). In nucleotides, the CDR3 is TGTGCCAGCTATTTTCGGGGTAATCCTCCTCTAGAGACCCAGTACTTC. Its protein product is CASYFRGNPPLETQYF.

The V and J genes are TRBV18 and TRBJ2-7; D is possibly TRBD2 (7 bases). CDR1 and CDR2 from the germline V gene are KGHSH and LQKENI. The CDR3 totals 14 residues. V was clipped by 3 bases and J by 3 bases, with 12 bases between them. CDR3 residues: CASSPWGGYYEQYF. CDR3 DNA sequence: TGTGCCAGCTCACCGTGGGGGGGCTACTACGAGCAGTACTTC.

This CDR3 reads CASTTGQTTDTQYF. The CDR3 DNA reads as TGTGCCAGCACCACCGGACAGACCACAGATACGCAGTATTTT. The genes are TRBV6-5 and TRBJ2-3; D possibly corresponds to TRBD1 (6 bases). Deletions cut 7 bases from V and 2 bases from J, with 13 bases between. Germline CDR1 is MNHEY and CDR2 is SVGAGI. This CDR3 has 14 amino acids.

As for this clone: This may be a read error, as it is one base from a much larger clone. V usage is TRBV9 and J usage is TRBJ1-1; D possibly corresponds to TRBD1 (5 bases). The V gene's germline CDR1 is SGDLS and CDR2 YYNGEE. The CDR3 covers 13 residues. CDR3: CASSPGLYGETFF. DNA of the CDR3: TGTGCCAGCAGCCCAGGGTTATACGGTGAAACTTTCTTT.

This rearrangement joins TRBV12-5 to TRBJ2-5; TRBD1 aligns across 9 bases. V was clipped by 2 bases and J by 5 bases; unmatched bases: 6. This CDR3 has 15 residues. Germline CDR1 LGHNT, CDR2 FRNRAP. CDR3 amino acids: CASGLLTGGVETQYF. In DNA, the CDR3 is TGTGCTAGTGGTTTGTTAACAGGGGGCGTTGAGACCCAGTACTTC.

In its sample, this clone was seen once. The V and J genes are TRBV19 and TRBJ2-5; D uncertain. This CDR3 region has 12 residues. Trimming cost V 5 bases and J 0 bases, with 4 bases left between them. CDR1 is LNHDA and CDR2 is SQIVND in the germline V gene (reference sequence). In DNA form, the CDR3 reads TGTGCCAGTAGTTATCACCAAGAGACCCAGTACTTC. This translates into CASSYHQETQYF.

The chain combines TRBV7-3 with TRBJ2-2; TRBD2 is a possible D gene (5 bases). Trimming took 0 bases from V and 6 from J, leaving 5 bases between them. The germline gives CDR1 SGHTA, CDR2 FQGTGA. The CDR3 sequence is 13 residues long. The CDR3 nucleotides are TGTGCCAGCAGCTTAACGCGGGCCGGGGAGCTGTTTTTT. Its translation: CASSLTRAGELFF.

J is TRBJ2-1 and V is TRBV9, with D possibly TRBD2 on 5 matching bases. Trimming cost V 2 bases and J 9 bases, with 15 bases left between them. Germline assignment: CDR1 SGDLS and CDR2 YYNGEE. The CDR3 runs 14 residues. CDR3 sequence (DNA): TGTGCCAGCAGCGTTCTCGCGTTAGGGAGTGAGCAGTTCTTC. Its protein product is CASSVLALGSEQFF.

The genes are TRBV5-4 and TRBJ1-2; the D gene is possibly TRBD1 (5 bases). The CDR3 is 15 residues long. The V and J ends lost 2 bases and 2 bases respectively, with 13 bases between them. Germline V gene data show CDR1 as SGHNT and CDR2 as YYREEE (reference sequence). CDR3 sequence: CASSLGQGGNYGYTF. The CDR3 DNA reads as TGTGCCAGCAGCTTAGGGCAGGGAGGGAACTATGGCTACACCTTC.

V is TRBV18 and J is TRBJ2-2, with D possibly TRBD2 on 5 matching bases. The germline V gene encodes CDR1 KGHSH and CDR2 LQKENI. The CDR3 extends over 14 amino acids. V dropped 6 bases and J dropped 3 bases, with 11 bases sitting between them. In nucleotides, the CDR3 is TGTGCCAGCTCGAAAGGGAGCGACACCGGGGAGCTGTTTTTT. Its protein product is CASSKGSDTGELFF.